This TCR beta chain is from a study of cytomegalovirus exposure and HLA in healthy donors. Germline V gene sequence: CDR1 LNHDA, CDR2 SQIVND (reference sequence). The V and J ends lost 3 bases and 12 bases respectively, with 15 bases between them. This CDR3 region has 13 residues. Regarding the study as a whole: The study recorded 150 to 200 TCR beta chains that were cytomegalovirus-associated. Through in vitro validation, a few CMV-associated chains were shown to be specific for CMV antigens. Most TCR sequences were rare, but some public TCRs occurred in many donors.

As for this clone: The target antigen is unknown.

This table comes from immunoSEQ multiplex PCR, and its TCRdb copy is limited to in-frame clones, with some not included. The sample records about 140,000 clones, 70% to 90% being singletons. This clonotype originated in a man between 18 and 29 years old in good health and CMV-seropositive. Sequenced sample: PBMCs. The chain combines TRBV19 with TRBJ1-5; TRBD1 might be the D (5 bases). CDR3 in amino acids: CASSIGGFYLQHF. The CDR3 nucleotides read TGTGCCAGTAGTATCGGGGGATTCTATCTCCAGCATTTT.